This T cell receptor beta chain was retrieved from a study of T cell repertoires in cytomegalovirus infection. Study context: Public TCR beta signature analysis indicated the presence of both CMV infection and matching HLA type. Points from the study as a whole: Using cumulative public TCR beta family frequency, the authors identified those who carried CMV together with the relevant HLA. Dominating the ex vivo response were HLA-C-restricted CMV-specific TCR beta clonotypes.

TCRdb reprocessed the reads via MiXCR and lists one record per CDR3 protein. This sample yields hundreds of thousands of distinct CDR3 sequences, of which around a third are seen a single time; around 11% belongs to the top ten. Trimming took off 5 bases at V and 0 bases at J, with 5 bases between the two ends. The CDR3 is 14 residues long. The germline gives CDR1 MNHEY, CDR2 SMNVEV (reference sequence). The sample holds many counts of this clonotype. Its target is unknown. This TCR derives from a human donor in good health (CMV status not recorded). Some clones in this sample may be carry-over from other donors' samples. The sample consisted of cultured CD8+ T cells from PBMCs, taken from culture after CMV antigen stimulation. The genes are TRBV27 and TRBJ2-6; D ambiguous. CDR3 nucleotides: TGTGCCAGCAGTAGAAGCTCTGGGGCCAACGTCCTGACTTTC. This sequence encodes CASSRSSGANVLTF.